The 16 T cell receptor beta chains below were found in one sample sequenced in a study of CD8+CD57+ T cells in acquired aplastic anemia. All sequencing subjects had displayed CD8+CD57+ cell expansion on flow cytometry. Researchers used genomic DNA as the template to profile TCR beta VDJ and CDR3. TCRdb called the reads again in MiXCR, with one record for every CDR3 protein. The sample contains around 250,000 distinct CDR3 sequences, around 82% of which appear only once. Sequenced: sorted CD4+, CD8+, or CD8+CD57+ T cells (not recorded which) from PBMCs. Receptors originate from a human donor with aplastic anemia.

The chain combines TRBV20-1 with TRBJ1-2; no clear D gene. The CDR3 extends over 13 amino acids. V dropped 3 bases and J dropped 10 bases, with 18 bases sitting between them. Germline-derived CDR1 and CDR2 are DFQATT and SNEGSKA (reference sequence). The chain's CDR3 is CSARAHPAGDYTF. The CDR3 DNA reads TGCAGTGCTAGGGCTCATCCCGCGGGCGACTACACCTTC.

This clonotype was seen a single time. One end of the junction varies from germline; a read error may be responsible. This rearrangement joins TRBV9 to TRBJ2-5; 11 bases align to TRBD2. CDR1 is SGDLS, CDR2 YYNGEE, per germline. The length of the CDR3 is 14 residues. The CDR3 reads CASSEGLAEGPEDF. For the CDR3, the DNA is TGTGCCAGCAGCGAGGGACTAGCGGAAGGGCCGGAGGACTTC.

This chain links TRBV7-9 with TRBJ2-5; 8 bases align to TRBD2. Germline-derived CDR1 and CDR2 are SEHNR and FQNEAQ (reference sequence). The CDR3 length is 16 residues. Trimming took 2 bases from V and 9 from J; bases not matched to a gene: 14. DNA for the CDR3: TGTGCCAGCAGCTTATCAGGCGGGGGGCGACATGAGGCCCAGTACTTC. It specifies CASSLSGGGRHEAQYF. Complete variable domain (other parts from reference TRBV7-9 and TRBJ2-5): DTGVSQNPRHKITKRGQNVTFRCDPISEHNRLYWYRQTLGQGPEFLTYFQNEAQLEKSRLLSDRFSAERPKGSFSTLEIQRTEQGDSAMYLCASSLSGGGRHEAQYFGPGTRLLVL.

V gene TRBV20-1 combines with J gene TRBJ1-5; 8 bases agree with TRBD1. V gave up 0 bases and J gave up 14 bases; unmatched junction bases: 15. CDR3 size: 15 residues. Germline CDR1 reads DFQATT; CDR2 reads SNEGSKA (reference sequence). DNA of the CDR3: TGCAGTGCTAGAGATCAGGAGGGATCAGGGGGCTACGAGCATTTT. As protein: CSARDQEGSGGYEHF.

The V gene is TRBV7-8, the J gene TRBJ2-7; TRBD2 matches 7 bases. This CDR3 region has 16 residues. Germline lookup yields CDR1 SGHVS and CDR2 FQNEAQ. V lost 3 bases and J lost 7; bases outside the gene matches: 15. The CDR3 is CASSFKAGVTYNEQYV. In DNA form, the CDR3 reads TGTGCCAGCAGCTTCAAGGCGGGAGTCACCTACAATGAGCAGTACGTC.

Only a few counts were recorded for this clonotype. At one of its ends the junction is not consistent with the germline gene, which may arise from a read error. The chain joins TRBV13 to TRBJ1-6; perhaps TRBD1 as D (5 bases). The CDR3 covers 13 residues. Germline CDR1 and CDR2: PRHDT and FYEKMQ (reference sequence). The CDR3 nucleotides are TGTGCCAGCAGCCTAGGGACTAATTCACCCCTCCACTTT. Its translation: CASSLGTNSPLHF.

As for this clonotype: It is unclear where the CDR3 begins or ends on the DNA, so no DNA is shown, and the CDR3 is as TCRdb lists it. The chain has TRBV7-9 and TRBJ2-1; TRBD2 reflects the table's D call only, with no check against the DNA. The CDR3 spans 16 amino acids, including both terminal residues. Germline assignment: CDR1 SEHNR and CDR2 FQNEAQ (reference sequence). This chain's CDR3 is CASSPGGADEYVGQFF.

This sequence joins TRBV20-1 and TRBJ1-1; TRBD1 aligns across 11 bases. V lost 6 bases, J lost 2 bases, and 8 bases stayed unmatched. This CDR3 is 15 amino acids long. The germline V gene encodes CDR1 DFQATT and CDR2 SNEGSKA (reference sequence). The DNA of the CDR3 is TGCAGTGCAAGGACAGGGGGCTTCGGAAACACTGAAGCTTTCTTT. It specifies CSARTGGFGNTEAFF.

About this clonotype itself: Sequence at one end of the junction differs from germline and may be a read error. The chain is built from TRBV9 and TRBJ2-5; no clear D gene. Germline loops: CDR1 SGDLS, CDR2 YYNGEE. The CDR3 contains 14 residues. Here the CDR3 DNA reads TGTGCCACCAGCACCGGCAGCAAGCAAGAGACCCAGTACTTC. Its protein product is CATSTGSKQETQYF.

The chain employs TRBV12-3 or TRBV12-4 and TRBJ2-7; D may match TRBD1 or TRBD2 (5 bases each). V lost 3 bases and J lost 3, with 15 bases in between. The CDR3 spans 15 residues. The CDR3 DNA sequence: TGTGCCAGCAGTTTCCTCGCCGGGGCGGGCTACGAGCAGTACTTC. Translated: CASSFLAGAGYEQYF.

This clonotype occurred a few times. A junction boundary mismatches the germline segment, possibly from a read error. The chain carries TRBV2 and TRBJ2-1, with a weak D call TRBD2 (5 bases). The end of the DNA aligns better with TRBJ2-3, so the J call may be wrong. The CDR3 loop spans 13 amino acids. CDR1 and CDR2 from the germline V gene are SNHLY and FYNNEI. Here the CDR3 reads CASGDAGTETQYF. In DNA, the CDR3 is TGTGCCAGCGGCGACGCGGGCACAGAGACGCAGTATTTT.

The CDR3 bases are TGCGCCAGCAGCTATAACATTGGATCTAGCGGGAAGCATGAGCAGTTCTTC. This translates into CASSYNIGSSGKHEQFF. The chain couples TRBV5-1 to TRBJ2-1; 9 nucleotides match TRBD2. The CDR3 runs to 17 residues. The V gene end was trimmed by 3 bases and the J gene end by 8 bases; junction bases not matched to a gene: 15. Looked up from germline, CDR1 is SGHRS and CDR2 is YFSETQ.

V usage is TRBV7-8 and J usage is TRBJ1-2; D perhaps matches TRBD1 (5 bases). Trimming took 2 bases from V and 11 from J, leaving 24 bases between them. This CDR3 comprises 16 residues. Germline V lookup: CDR1 SGHVS, CDR2 FQNEAQ. CDR3 coding DNA: TGTGCCAGCAGCTTATTTATAGGGGCTAGCACAGATACGTACACCTTC. Its translation is CASSLFIGASTDTYTF.

The chain employs TRBV29-1 and TRBJ2-1; D is perhaps TRBD2 (7 bases). The CDR3 runs 15 residues. With 8 bases removed from V and 7 bases from J, the gap between germline ends came to 24 bases. The V gene's germline CDR1 is SQVTM and CDR2 ANQGSEA. The CDR3 DNA reads TGCAGCACCAGCAAGGAGTTCAAGGGGGGGAATGAGCAGTTCTTC. It yields the protein CSTSKEFKGGNEQFF.

This clonotype was picked up one time. The germline gene is not matched at one end of the junction; a read error may be the cause. The V and J genes are TRBV7-8 and TRBJ2-1, with D tentatively TRBD2 (6 bases). This CDR3 is 15 amino acids long. Germline-derived CDR1 and CDR2 are SGHVS and FQNEAQ. The CDR3 DNA follows: TGTGCCAGCAGCTTAGCGGGAGGAGCCGATACAGAGCGGTTCTTC. Translated: CASSLAGGADTERFF.

This clonotype has only a few counts. V and J are TRBV7-8 and TRBJ2-1; D may be TRBD2 (5 bases). The V gene lost 5 bases and the J gene lost 8 bases, with 22 bases spanning the gap. The CDR3 contains 16 residues. Looked up from germline, CDR1 is SGHVS and CDR2 is FQNEAQ. The CDR3 loop reads CASSLAGGNDQHEQFF. In DNA, the CDR3 is TGTGCCAGCAGCCTGGCGGGCGGAAACGATCAGCATGAGCAGTTCTTC.